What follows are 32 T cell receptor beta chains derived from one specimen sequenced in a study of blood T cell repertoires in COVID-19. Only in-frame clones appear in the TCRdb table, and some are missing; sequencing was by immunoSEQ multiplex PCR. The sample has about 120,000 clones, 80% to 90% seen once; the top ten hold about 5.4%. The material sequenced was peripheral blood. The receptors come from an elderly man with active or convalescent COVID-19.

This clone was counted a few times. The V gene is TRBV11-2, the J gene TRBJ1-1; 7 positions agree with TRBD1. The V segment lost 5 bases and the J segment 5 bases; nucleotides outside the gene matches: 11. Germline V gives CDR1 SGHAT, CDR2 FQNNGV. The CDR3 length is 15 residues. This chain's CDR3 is CASSILSGGKTEAFF. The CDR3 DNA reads TGTGCCAGCAGCATACTGTCAGGGGGAAAGACTGAAGCTTTCTTT.

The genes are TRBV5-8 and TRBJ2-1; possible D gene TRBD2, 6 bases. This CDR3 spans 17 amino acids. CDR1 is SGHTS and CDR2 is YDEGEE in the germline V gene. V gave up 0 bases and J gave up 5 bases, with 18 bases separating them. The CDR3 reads CASSLAKLAIFNNEQFF. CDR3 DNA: TGTGCCAGCAGCTTGGCGAAGCTAGCGATTTTTAACAATGAGCAGTTCTTC.

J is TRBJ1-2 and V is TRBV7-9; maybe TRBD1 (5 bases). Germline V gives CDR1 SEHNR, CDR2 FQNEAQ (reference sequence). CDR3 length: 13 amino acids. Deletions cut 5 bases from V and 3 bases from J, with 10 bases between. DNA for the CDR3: TGTGCCAGCAGCCCTCTACAGGACTATGGCTACACCTTC. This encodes CASSPLQDYGYTF.

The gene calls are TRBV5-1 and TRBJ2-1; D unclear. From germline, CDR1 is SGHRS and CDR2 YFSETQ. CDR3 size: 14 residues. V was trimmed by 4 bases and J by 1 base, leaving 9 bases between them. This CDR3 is CASSLVESYNEQFF. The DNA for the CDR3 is TGCGCCAGCAGCCTAGTAGAGTCCTACAATGAGCAGTTCTTC.

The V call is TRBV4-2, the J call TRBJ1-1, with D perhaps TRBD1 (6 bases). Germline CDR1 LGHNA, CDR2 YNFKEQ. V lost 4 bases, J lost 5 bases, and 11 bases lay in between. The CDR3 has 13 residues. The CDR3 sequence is CASSPQGPTEAFF. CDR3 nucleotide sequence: TGTGCCAGCAGCCCGCAGGGGCCGACTGAAGCTTTCTTT.

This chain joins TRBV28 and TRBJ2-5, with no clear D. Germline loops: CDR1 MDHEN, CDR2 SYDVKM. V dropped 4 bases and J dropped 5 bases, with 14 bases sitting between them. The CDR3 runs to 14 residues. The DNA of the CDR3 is TGTGCCAGCAGTTCCGACACCTCACGTGAGACCCAGTACTTC. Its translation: CASSSDTSRETQYF.

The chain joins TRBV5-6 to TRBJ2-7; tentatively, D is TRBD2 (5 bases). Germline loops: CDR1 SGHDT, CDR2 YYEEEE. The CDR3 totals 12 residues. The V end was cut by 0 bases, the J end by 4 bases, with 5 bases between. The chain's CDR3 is CASSLGGYEQYF. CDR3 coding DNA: TGTGCCAGCAGCTTGGGAGGGTACGAGCAGTACTTC. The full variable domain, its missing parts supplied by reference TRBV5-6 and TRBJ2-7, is DAGVTQSPTHLIKTRGQQVTLRCSPKSGHDTVSWYQQALGQGPQFIFQYYEEEERQRGNFPDRFSGHQFPNYSSELNVNALLLGDSALYLCASSLGGYEQYFGPGTRLTVT.

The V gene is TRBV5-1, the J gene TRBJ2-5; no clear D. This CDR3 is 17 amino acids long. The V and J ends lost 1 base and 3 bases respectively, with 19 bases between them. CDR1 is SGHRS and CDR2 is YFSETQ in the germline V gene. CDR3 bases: TGCGCCAGCAGCTTGCGGCCTAGAGACGGTTCTAAAGAGACCCAGTACTTC. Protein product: CASSLRPRDGSKETQYF.

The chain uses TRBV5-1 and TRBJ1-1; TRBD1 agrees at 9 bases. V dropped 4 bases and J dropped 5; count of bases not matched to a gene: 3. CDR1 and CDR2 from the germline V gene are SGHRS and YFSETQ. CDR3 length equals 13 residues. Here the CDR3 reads CASSVTGGTEAFF. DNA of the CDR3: TGCGCCAGCAGCGTGACAGGGGGAACTGAAGCTTTCTTT.

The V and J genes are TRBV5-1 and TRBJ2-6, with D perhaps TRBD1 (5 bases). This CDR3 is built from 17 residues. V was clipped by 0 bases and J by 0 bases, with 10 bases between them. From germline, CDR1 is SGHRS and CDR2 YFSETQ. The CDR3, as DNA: TGCGCCAGCAGCTTGGGACAGATCGCCTCTGGGGCCAACGTCCTGACTTTC. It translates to CASSLGQIASGANVLTF.

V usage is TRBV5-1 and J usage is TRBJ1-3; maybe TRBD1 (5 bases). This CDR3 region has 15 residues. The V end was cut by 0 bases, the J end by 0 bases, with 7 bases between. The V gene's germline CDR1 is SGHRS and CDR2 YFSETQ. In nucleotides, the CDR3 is TGCGCCAGCAGCTTGGGGGGCGGCTCTGGAAACACCATATATTTT. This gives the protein CASSLGGGSGNTIYF. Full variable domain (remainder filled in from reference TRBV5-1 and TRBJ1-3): KAGVTQTPRYLIKTRGQQVTLSCSPISGHRSVSWYQQTPGQGLQFLFEYFSETQRNKGNFPGRFSGRQFSNSRSEMNVSTLELGDSALYLCASSLGGGSGNTIYFGEGSWLTVV.

This chain's CDR3 is CAISDSADTQYF. The CDR3 DNA sequence: TGTGCCATCAGTGACAGCGCAGATACGCAGTATTTT. The chain combines TRBV10-3 with TRBJ2-3; D is undetermined. V was shortened by 3 bases and J by 4 bases, with 5 bases between the two germline ends. This CDR3 contains 12 residues. CDR1 is ENHRY and CDR2 is SYGVKD in the germline V gene.

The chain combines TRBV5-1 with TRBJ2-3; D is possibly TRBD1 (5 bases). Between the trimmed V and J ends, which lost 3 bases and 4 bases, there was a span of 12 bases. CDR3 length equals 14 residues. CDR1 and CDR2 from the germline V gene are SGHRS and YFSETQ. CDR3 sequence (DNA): TGCGCCAGCAGCTCGACAAGGGGCTCAGATACGCAGTATTTT. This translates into CASSSTRGSDTQYF.

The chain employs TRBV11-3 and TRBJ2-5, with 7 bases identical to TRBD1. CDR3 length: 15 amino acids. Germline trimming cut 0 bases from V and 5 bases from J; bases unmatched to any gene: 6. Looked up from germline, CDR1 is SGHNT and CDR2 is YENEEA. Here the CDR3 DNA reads TGTGCCAGCAGCTTAGATCTCACAGGGGAGGAGACCCAGTACTTC. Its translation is CASSLDLTGEETQYF.

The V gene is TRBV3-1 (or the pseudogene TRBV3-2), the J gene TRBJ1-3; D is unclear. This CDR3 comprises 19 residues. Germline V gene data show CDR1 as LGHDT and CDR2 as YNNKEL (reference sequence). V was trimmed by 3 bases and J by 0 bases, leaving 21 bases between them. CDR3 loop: CASSQPAPSGVPSGNTIYF. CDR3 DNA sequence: TGTGCCAGCAGCCAGCCAGCACCGTCCGGGGTTCCCTCTGGAAACACCATATATTTT.

For the CDR3, the DNA is TGTGCCAGCAGTGCCAGCGGGGTACTTTTTGAAGAGCAGTTCTTC. Amino acids: CASSASGVLFEEQFF. The J gene is TRBJ2-1, the V gene TRBV2; 7 positions agree with TRBD2. Looked up from germline, CDR1 is SNHLY and CDR2 is FYNNEI. This CDR3 is built from 15 residues. J lost 10 bases, V lost 4 bases, and 13 bases had no gene match.

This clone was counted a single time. The CDR3 DNA sequence: TGTGCCAGTAGTATAGATCCCTTTTCCTCTGGGGCCAACGTCCTGACTTTC. It codes for CASSIDPFSSGANVLTF. V gene TRBV19 combines with J gene TRBJ2-6; D ambiguous. Germline V gene sequence: CDR1 LNHDA, CDR2 SQIVND (reference sequence). This CDR3 has 17 residues. Trimming removed 0 bases from V and 0 bases from J, with 9 bases in between.

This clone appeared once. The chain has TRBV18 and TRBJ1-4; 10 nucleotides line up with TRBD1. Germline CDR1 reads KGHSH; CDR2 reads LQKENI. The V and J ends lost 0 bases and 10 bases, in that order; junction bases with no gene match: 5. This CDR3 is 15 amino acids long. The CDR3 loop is CASSPPGQGNGKLFF. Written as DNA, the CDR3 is TGTGCCAGCTCACCACCGGGACAGGGGAACGGAAAACTGTTTTTT. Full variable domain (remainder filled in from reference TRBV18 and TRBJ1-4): NAGVMQNPRHLVRRRGQEARLRCSPMKGHSHVYWYRQLPEEGLKFMVYLQKENIIDESGMPKERFSAEFPKEGPSILRIQQVVRGDSAAYFCASSPPGQGNGKLFFGSGTQLSVL.

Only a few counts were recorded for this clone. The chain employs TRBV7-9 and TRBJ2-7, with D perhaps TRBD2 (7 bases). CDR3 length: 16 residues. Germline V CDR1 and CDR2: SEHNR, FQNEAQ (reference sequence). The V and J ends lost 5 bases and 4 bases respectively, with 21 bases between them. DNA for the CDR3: TGTGCCAGCAGCACCACCGGGTTCGGGGGGCGGTACGAGCAGTACTTC. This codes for CASSTTGFGGRYEQYF.

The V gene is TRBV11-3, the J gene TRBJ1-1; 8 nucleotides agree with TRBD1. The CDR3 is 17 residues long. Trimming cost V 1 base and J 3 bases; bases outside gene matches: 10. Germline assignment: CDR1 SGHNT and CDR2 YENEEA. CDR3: CASSLGQGASKDTEAFF. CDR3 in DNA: TGTGCCAGCAGCTTAGGGCAGGGGGCTTCGAAGGACACTGAAGCTTTCTTT.

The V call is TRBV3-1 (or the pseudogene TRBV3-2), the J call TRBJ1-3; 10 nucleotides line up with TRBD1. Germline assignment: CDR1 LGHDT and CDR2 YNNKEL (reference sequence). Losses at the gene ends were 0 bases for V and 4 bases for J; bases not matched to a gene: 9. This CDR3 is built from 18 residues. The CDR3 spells CASSQDGTGVSLGNTIYF. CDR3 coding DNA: TGTGCCAGCAGCCAAGATGGGACAGGGGTATCGTTAGGAAACACCATATATTTT.

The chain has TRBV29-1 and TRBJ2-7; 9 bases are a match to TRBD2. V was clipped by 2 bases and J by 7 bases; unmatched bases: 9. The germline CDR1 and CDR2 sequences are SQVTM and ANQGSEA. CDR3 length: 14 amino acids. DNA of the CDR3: TGCAGCGTTGAAAGGCGGGGGGGCGGTAATGAGCAGTACTTC. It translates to CSVERRGGGNEQYF.

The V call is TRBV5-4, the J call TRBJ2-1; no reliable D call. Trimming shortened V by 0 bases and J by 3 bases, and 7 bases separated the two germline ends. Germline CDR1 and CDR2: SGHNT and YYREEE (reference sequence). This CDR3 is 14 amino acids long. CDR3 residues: CASSLDGYYNEQFF. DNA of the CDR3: TGTGCCAGCAGCTTGGACGGTTACTACAATGAGCAGTTCTTC.

The CDR3 coding sequence is TGTGCCATCAGTGAAGGGGGTATGTTTAATTCACCCCTCCACTTT. This gives the protein CAISEGGMFNSPLHF. The chain uses TRBV10-3 and TRBJ1-6; D is perhaps TRBD1 (6 bases). CDR1 and CDR2 (germline): ENHRY, SYGVKD. Trimming shortened V by 3 bases and J by 6 bases, and 12 bases separated the two germline ends. CDR3 size: 15 residues.

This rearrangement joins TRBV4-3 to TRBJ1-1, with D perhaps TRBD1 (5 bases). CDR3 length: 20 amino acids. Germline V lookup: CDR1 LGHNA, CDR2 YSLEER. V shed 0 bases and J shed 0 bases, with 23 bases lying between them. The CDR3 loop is CASSQDPAAGYRFMNTEAFF. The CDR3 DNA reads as TGCGCCAGCAGCCAAGATCCGGCCGCAGGGTACCGCTTCATGAACACTGAAGCTTTCTTT.

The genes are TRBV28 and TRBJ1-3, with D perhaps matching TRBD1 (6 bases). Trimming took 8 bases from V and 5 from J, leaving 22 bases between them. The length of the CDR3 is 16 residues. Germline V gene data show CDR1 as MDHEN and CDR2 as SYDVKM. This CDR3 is CASARGGAGGRNTIYF. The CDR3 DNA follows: TGTGCCAGCGCAAGGGGGGGGGCAGGCGGGAGAAACACCATATATTTT.

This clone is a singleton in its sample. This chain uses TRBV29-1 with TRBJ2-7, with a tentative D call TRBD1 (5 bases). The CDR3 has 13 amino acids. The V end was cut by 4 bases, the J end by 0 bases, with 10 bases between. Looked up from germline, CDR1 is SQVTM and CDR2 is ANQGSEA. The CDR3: CSVGPGPSYEQYF. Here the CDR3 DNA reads TGCAGCGTTGGCCCAGGGCCCTCCTACGAGCAGTACTTC.

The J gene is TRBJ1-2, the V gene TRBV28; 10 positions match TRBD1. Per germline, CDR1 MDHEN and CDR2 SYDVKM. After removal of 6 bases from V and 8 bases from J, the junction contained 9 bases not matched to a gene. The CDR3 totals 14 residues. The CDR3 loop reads CASSPGQGTDGYTF. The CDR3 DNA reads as TGTGCCAGCAGCCCGGGACAGGGGACAGACGGCTACACCTTC.

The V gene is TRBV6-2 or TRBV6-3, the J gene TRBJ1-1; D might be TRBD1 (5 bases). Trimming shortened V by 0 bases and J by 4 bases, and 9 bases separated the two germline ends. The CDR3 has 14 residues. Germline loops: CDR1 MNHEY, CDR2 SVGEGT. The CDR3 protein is CASSYSEQVTEAFF. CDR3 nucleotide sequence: TGTGCCAGCAGTTACTCGGAACAGGTCACTGAAGCTTTCTTT.

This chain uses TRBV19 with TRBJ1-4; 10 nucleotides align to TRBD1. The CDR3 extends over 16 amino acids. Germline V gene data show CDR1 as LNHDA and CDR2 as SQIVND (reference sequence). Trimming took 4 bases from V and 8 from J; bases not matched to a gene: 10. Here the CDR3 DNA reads TGTGCCAGTAGTACCTTCCCGGGACAGGGGATGGAAAAACTGTTTTTT. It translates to CASSTFPGQGMEKLFF.

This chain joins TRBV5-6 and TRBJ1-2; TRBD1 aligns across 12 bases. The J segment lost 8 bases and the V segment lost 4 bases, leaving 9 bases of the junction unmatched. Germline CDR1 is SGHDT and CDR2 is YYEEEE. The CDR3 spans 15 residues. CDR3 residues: CASSRPGTGGEGYTF. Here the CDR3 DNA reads TGTGCCAGCAGCAGACCCGGGACAGGGGGCGAAGGCTACACCTTC. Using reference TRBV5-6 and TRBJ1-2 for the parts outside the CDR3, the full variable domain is DAGVTQSPTHLIKTRGQQVTLRCSPKSGHDTVSWYQQALGQGPQFIFQYYEEEERQRGNFPDRFSGHQFPNYSSELNVNALLLGDSALYLCASSRPGTGGEGYTFGSGTRLTVV.

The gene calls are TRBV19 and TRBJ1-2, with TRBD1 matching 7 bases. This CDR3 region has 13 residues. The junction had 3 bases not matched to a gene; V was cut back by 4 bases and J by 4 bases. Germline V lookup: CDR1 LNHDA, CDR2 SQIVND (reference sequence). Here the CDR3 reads CASSTGDSYGYTF. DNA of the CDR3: TGTGCCAGTAGTACCGGGGACAGCTATGGCTACACCTTC.